These 20 T cell receptor beta chains came from one sample sequenced in a study of T cell repertoires in cytomegalovirus infection. Their cognate antigens are unknown. TCRdb fed the reads into MiXCR, producing one record per CDR3 protein. The repertoire holds roughly 120,000 distinct CDR3 sequences, with 32% as singletons. This specimen consisted of CD8+ T cells from cultured PBMCs, obtained from culture after CMV antigen stimulation. These receptors were taken from a human donor in good health (CMV status not recorded). Some clones in this sample may be carry-over from other donors' samples.

This chain connects TRBV7-9 to TRBJ1-1; D not resolved. V was cut by 3 bases and J by 5 bases, with 7 bases left in between. This CDR3 is 12 amino acids long. Germline V lookup: CDR1 SEHNR, CDR2 FQNEAQ (reference sequence). CDR3 in amino acids: CASSFDVTEAFF. Written as DNA, the CDR3 is TGTGCCAGCAGCTTTGACGTAACTGAAGCTTTCTTT.

The chain couples TRBV7-8 to TRBJ2-7, with TRBD1 identical over 7 bases. Germline lookup yields CDR1 SGHVS and CDR2 FQNEAQ. After removal of 7 bases from V and 3 bases from J, the junction contained 12 bases not matched to a gene. The CDR3 contains 15 residues. CDR3 DNA: TGTGCCAGCAAGCCAAGACAGGGAAGAAACTACGAGCAGTACTTC. Its translation is CASKPRQGRNYEQYF.

This clonotype was counted a few times. V and J are TRBV10-3 and TRBJ1-4, with 8 bases identical to TRBD1. The CDR3 runs 17 residues. The germline V gene encodes CDR1 ENHRY and CDR2 SYGVKD. J lost 5 bases, V lost 3 bases, and 11 bases had no gene match. The CDR3 nucleotides read TGTGCCATCAGTGATGGACCGACAGGGGTATCGAATGAAAAACTGTTTTTT. Amino acids: CAISDGPTGVSNEKLFF.

This clonotype was recorded a few times. The chain has TRBV23-1 and TRBJ2-7; D is unresolved. TRBV23-1 is designated an ORF whose function remains uncertain. The CDR3 runs 16 residues. The ends were cut back, 4 bases at V and 4 bases at J, with 20 bases in the middle. Here the CDR3 reads CASSPPLRPSSYEQYF. CDR3 bases: TGCGCCAGCAGTCCCCCACTGAGACCGTCCTCGTACGAGCAGTACTTC.

The J gene is TRBJ1-1, the V gene TRBV7-8, with D uncertain. CDR1 and CDR2 (germline): SGHVS, FQNEAQ. Trimming took off 1 base at V and 3 bases at J, with 12 bases between the two ends. The CDR3 is made up of 15 amino acids. Here the CDR3 reads CASSLVPGGYTEAFF. The CDR3 DNA follows: TGTGCCAGCAGCTTAGTCCCCGGAGGATACACTGAAGCTTTCTTT.

This chain links TRBV19 with TRBJ1-5; weak D call: TRBD1 (5 bases). In germline, CDR1 is LNHDA, CDR2 SQIVND (reference sequence). Trimming pared 5 bases from V and 5 bases from J, leaving 13 bases between. CDR3 length: 14 residues. CDR3 DNA sequence: TGTGCCAGTAGTGTTGGGGGATTTTATCAGCCCCAGCATTTT. Its translation is CASSVGGFYQPQHF.

This clonotype was detected only a few times. The V call is TRBV5-6, the J call TRBJ2-4, with D perhaps matching TRBD1 (5 bases). V lost 0 bases to trimming and J lost 4 bases, with 11 bases between them. This CDR3 is built from 15 residues. Germline loops: CDR1 SGHDT, CDR2 YYEEEE. CDR3 nucleotide sequence: TGTGCCAGCAGCTTGGTAAAGGCAGGGAAAAACATTCAGTACTTC. Protein product: CASSLVKAGKNIQYF.

This clonotype came up many times. Sequence at one end of the junction differs from germline and may be a read error. The chain recombines TRBV7-7 with TRBJ2-1, with 9 nucleotides matching TRBD1. The CDR3 length is 15 residues. Germline V gene lookup returns CDR1 SSHAT and CDR2 FNYEAQ (reference sequence). CDR3 sequence (DNA): TGTGCTAGCAGCTTGGGGACAGGGCCCCACAATGAGCAGTTCTTC. Translating gives CASSLGTGPHNEQFF.

The table lists this clonotype with a few counts. The chain has TRBV7-2 and TRBJ1-4; 10 nucleotides match TRBD1. Germline values: CDR1 SGHTA, CDR2 FQGNSA. The CDR3 sequence is 18 residues long. Trimming cost V 7 bases and J 4 bases; bases outside gene matches: 15. The DNA of the CDR3 is TGTGCCAGCACCCTAGGGGGACAGGGGCTCCGAGTTAATGAAAAACTGTTTTTT. Encoded protein: CASTLGGQGLRVNEKLFF.

The CDR3 reads CASSVSGFSDEAFF. The CDR3 DNA follows: TGTGCCAGCAGCGTAAGCGGGTTTAGCGACGAAGCTTTCTTT. The chain combines TRBV9 with TRBJ1-1, with D unresolved. The germline V and J ends were trimmed by 1 base and 8 bases, with 15 bases remaining between them. Germline values: CDR1 SGDLS, CDR2 YYNGEE. The CDR3 has 14 residues.

The chain has TRBV12-5 and TRBJ2-6; 8 bases align to TRBD2. Germline loops: CDR1 LGHNT, CDR2 FRNRAP. The V gene end was trimmed by 3 bases and the J gene end by 0 bases; junction bases not matched to a gene: 19. The CDR3 spans 22 residues. The CDR3: CASGFHTWGSSGVSSGANVLTF. In nucleotides, the CDR3 is TGTGCTAGTGGTTTTCATACTTGGGGTAGTAGCGGGGTAAGCTCTGGGGCCAACGTCCTGACTTTC.

This chain links TRBV7-6 with TRBJ2-3; D is uncertain. Looked up from germline, CDR1 is SGHVS and CDR2 is FNYEAQ. The CDR3 is 14 amino acids. The V and J ends lost 5 bases and 2 bases respectively, with 11 bases between them. The CDR3 DNA reads TGTGCCAGCAGCCTACGACGGCCCACAGATACGCAGTATTTT. Translation gives CASSLRRPTDTQYF.

This clonotype occurred many times. This sequence joins TRBV12-3 or TRBV12-4 and TRBJ1-5, with D tentatively TRBD1 (5 bases). There are 18 residues in the CDR3. Trimming took 5 bases from V and 0 from J, leaving 20 bases between them. The CDR3 here is CASSTGAWDGNSNQPQHF. CDR3 nucleotide sequence: TGTGCCAGCAGTACCGGGGCCTGGGACGGGAATAGCAATCAGCCCCAGCATTTT.

On this clonotype itself: A much larger clone differs by one base, so this may be a read error. The chain couples TRBV2 to TRBJ2-7; TRBD2 matches 12 bases. The CDR3 totals 15 residues. Per the germline V gene, CDR1 is SNHLY and CDR2 is FYNNEI. The DNA of the CDR3 is TGTGCCAGCGGGGGACTAGCGGGTGCCGCCTACGGGCAGTACTTC. The encoded protein is CASGGLAGAAYGQYF.

This clonotype was counted many times. The chain has TRBV11-2 and TRBJ2-3; 9 nucleotides agree with TRBD2. J lost 2 bases, V lost 5 bases, and 11 bases had no gene match. Looked up from germline, CDR1 is SGHAT and CDR2 is FQNNGV. The CDR3 is 17 residues long. The DNA of the CDR3 is TGTGCCAGCAGCCCCCTGAGTGGCGGGGGGGTCACAGATACGCAGTATTTT. Translated: CASSPLSGGGVTDTQYF.

This clonotype was seen ten or more times. DNA for the CDR3: TGTGCCAGCAGCAGGGGGGAGCCCGAGCAGTACTTC. This translates into CASSRGEPEQYF. This rearrangement joins TRBV7-2 to TRBJ2-7; D is perhaps TRBD1 or TRBD2 (6 bases each). Trimming stripped 5 bases from V and 6 bases from J, with 11 bases between. The V gene's germline CDR1 is SGHTA and CDR2 FQGNSA. CDR3 length equals 12 residues.

The rearrangement uses TRBV2 and TRBJ2-2; unclear D gene. Trimming left V 7 bases short and J 0 bases short, with 12 bases between. This CDR3 has 15 amino acids. Germline V gives CDR1 SNHLY, CDR2 FYNNEI. The CDR3 loop reads CASKKTPANTGELFF. The CDR3 DNA sequence: TGTGCCAGCAAAAAAACACCCGCGAACACCGGGGAGCTGTTTTTT.

This clonotype has just a few counts. This chain connects TRBV7-9 to TRBJ2-3, with TRBD1 identical over 9 bases. Germline V gives CDR1 SEHNR, CDR2 FQNEAQ (reference sequence). Trimming cost V 11 bases and J 6 bases; bases outside gene matches: 9. The CDR3 runs to 13 residues. CDR3 nucleotides: TGTGCCGTAACAGGGGGCGCGTTGGATACGCAGTATTTT. This sequence encodes CAVTGGALDTQYF. The whole variable domain, remainder taken from reference TRBV7-9 and TRBJ2-3, is DTGVSQNPRHKITKRGQNVTFRCDPISEHNRLYWYRQTLGQGPEFLTYFQNEAQLEKSRLLSDRFSAERPKGSFSTLEIQRTEQGDSAMYLCAVTGGALDTQYFGPGTRLTVL.

The chain recombines TRBV7-9 with TRBJ2-7; D remains unclear. The V end was cut by 1 base, the J end by 5 bases, with 6 bases between. Germline V CDR1 and CDR2: SEHNR, FQNEAQ (reference sequence). This CDR3 comprises 12 residues. The CDR3 loop reads CASSLGINEQYF. CDR3 nucleotides: TGTGCCAGCAGCTTAGGCATCAACGAGCAGTACTTC.

The chain links TRBV6-2 or TRBV6-3 to TRBJ1-1; TRBD1 matches 8 bases. CDR1 is MNHEY, CDR2 SVGEGT, per germline. This CDR3 comprises 15 residues. V shed 5 bases and J 7 bases; nucleotides not matched to a gene: 12. This chain's CDR3 is CASSDPGQAADEAFF. The CDR3 DNA follows: TGTGCCAGCAGTGATCCGGGACAGGCGGCCGATGAAGCTTTCTTT.